Below, 32 T cell receptor beta chains from the same sample are listed, as sequenced in a study of blood T cell repertoires in COVID-19. Some clones are missing from TCRdb's copy, which holds only in-frame ones; the method was immunoSEQ multiplex PCR. The data contain roughly 260,000 clones, roughly nine tenths of them singletons. The sequencing sample was made of peripheral blood. These receptor sequences come from a man in his 60s who had recovered from COVID-19.

The rearrangement joins TRBV5-1 to TRBJ2-5, with 7 bases identical to TRBD2. Trimming at V came to 0 bases and at J to 3 bases, leaving 2 bases not matched to a gene. Germline CDR1 SGHRS, CDR2 YFSETQ. This CDR3 is built from 14 residues. The DNA of the CDR3 is TGCGCCAGCAGCTTGGTCGCGGGGGAAGAGACCCAGTACTTC. Its translation is CASSLVAGEETQYF.

V gene TRBV9 combines with J gene TRBJ1-2; 12 bases map to TRBD1. There are 15 residues in the CDR3. The ends lost 0 bases at V and 6 bases at J; junction bases unmatched: 3. Germline V lookup: CDR1 SGDLS, CDR2 YYNGEE. CDR3 amino acids: CASSVGGTGGHGYTF. The CDR3 coding sequence is TGTGCCAGCAGCGTAGGAGGGACAGGGGGCCATGGCTACACCTTC.

The chain links TRBV7-9 to TRBJ1-2, with 8 bases aligning to TRBD1. J gave up 8 bases and V 8 bases, and 16 bases lay outside the gene matches. Looked up from germline, CDR1 is SEHNR and CDR2 is FQNEAQ (reference sequence). The CDR3 extends over 15 amino acids. The CDR3 sequence: CASLRGGTGYDGYTF. The CDR3 DNA reads as TGTGCCAGCCTCCGGGGCGGGACAGGTTACGACGGCTACACCTTC.

The chain has TRBV9 and TRBJ2-7; 8 nucleotides match TRBD2. Germline CDR1 and CDR2: SGDLS and YYNGEE. The CDR3 has 16 amino acids. V was pared by 3 bases and J by 0 bases, with 8 bases of the junction left unmatched. CDR3 bases: TGTGCCAGCAGCGCATCGAGCGGGGGCCGCTCCTACGAGCAGTACTTC. Encoded protein: CASSASSGGRSYEQYF. The full variable domain, in which reference TRBV9 and TRBJ2-7 provide the parts outside the CDR3, is DSGVTQTPKHLITATGQRVTLRCSPRSGDLSVYWYQQSLDQGLQFLIQYYNGEERAKGNILERFSAQQFPDLHSELNLSSLELGDSALYFCASSASSGGRSYEQYFGPGTRLTVT.

The chain joins TRBV19 to TRBJ1-1; D is unresolved. CDR1 LNHDA and CDR2 SQIVND come from the germline V gene (reference sequence). The CDR3 has 13 residues. Trimming removed 6 bases from V and 4 bases from J, with 12 bases in between. As DNA, the CDR3 is TGTGCCAGTAGGTGGAGTCTGATCACTGAAGCTTTCTTT. This gives the protein CASRWSLITEAFF.

V and J are TRBV5-1 and TRBJ2-2; 9 nucleotides agree with TRBD1. Germline lookup yields CDR1 SGHRS and CDR2 YFSETQ. The CDR3 totals 17 residues. With V trimmed by 2 bases and J by 1 base, 6 bases remained unmatched. CDR3 loop: CASSLLPGQGNTGELFF. DNA for the CDR3: TGCGCCAGCAGCTTACTTCCGGGACAGGGGAACACCGGGGAGCTGTTTTTT.

The chain employs TRBV7-9 and TRBJ2-3, with 9 bases aligning to TRBD2. The J segment lost 6 bases and the V segment lost 1 base, leaving 5 bases of the junction unmatched. CDR3 length: 15 amino acids. Germline assignment: CDR1 SEHNR and CDR2 FQNEAQ (reference sequence). The CDR3 here is CASSLVAGGFDTQYF. DNA of the CDR3: TGTGCCAGCAGCTTAGTTGCGGGGGGGTTTGATACGCAGTATTTT.

The chain combines TRBV2 with TRBJ2-1; 7 bases map to TRBD1. The germline CDR1 and CDR2 sequences are SNHLY and FYNNEI. The junction had 5 bases not matched to a gene; V was cut back by 4 bases and J by 2 bases. The CDR3 extends over 15 amino acids. Here the CDR3 reads CASSARGSAYNEQFF. For the CDR3, the DNA is TGTGCCAGCAGTGCCAGGGGGAGCGCCTACAATGAGCAGTTCTTC.

This clone was detected only a few times. This chain joins TRBV11-2 and TRBJ1-6, with TRBD1 identical over 7 bases. V lost 1 base and J lost 10; bases outside the gene matches: 4. Germline CDR1 reads SGHAT; CDR2 reads FQNNGV. There are 14 residues in the CDR3. The CDR3 here is CASSLGQGRSPLHF. The DNA of the CDR3 is TGTGCCAGCAGCTTAGGACAGGGAAGATCACCCCTCCACTTT.

Written as DNA, the CDR3 is TGTGCCAGTAGCCCTGGAGGGGGCGGGGTAGAGAACACTGAAGCTTTCTTT. Translation: CASSPGGGGVENTEAFF. The chain uses TRBV19 and TRBJ1-1, with 7 bases identical to TRBD1. V dropped 6 bases and J dropped 1; count of bases not matched to a gene: 14. This CDR3 is built from 17 residues. Germline CDR1 LNHDA, CDR2 SQIVND (reference sequence).

This clone has more than one count but fewer than ten. V is TRBV7-3 and J is TRBJ2-2, with TRBD2 matching over 8 bases. The CDR3 spans 20 residues. Germline CDR1 is SGHTA and CDR2 is FQGTGA. The ends lost 5 bases at V and 1 base at J; junction bases unmatched: 18. CDR3: CASSQLPKRRGGMNTGELFF. The CDR3 nucleotides read TGTGCCAGCAGCCAGCTCCCAAAAAGACGCGGGGGGATGAACACCGGGGAGCTGTTTTTT.

The chain employs TRBV7-9 and TRBJ2-3; 8 bases match TRBD2. Germline CDR1 and CDR2: SEHNR and FQNEAQ (reference sequence). This CDR3 contains 16 residues. The J segment lost 2 bases and the V segment lost 5 bases, leaving 9 bases of the junction unmatched. The CDR3 DNA sequence: TGTGCCAGCAGCCCCCTGGCGGGGGGTTCCACAGATACGCAGTATTTT. This codes for CASSPLAGGSTDTQYF.

The J gene is TRBJ1-4, the V gene TRBV6-5, with no clear D. Germline V CDR1 and CDR2: MNHEY, SVGAGI. Trimming left V 4 bases short and J 3 bases short, with 3 bases between. The CDR3 consists of 12 residues. The CDR3 sequence: CASSSSNEKLFF. CDR3 nucleotides: TGTGCCAGCAGTTCCTCTAATGAAAAACTGTTTTTT.

This chain joins TRBV19 and TRBJ1-5; no clear D. Germline CDR1 reads LNHDA; CDR2 reads SQIVND (reference sequence). CDR3 length equals 13 residues. With 3 bases removed from V and 3 bases from J, the gap between germline ends came to 6 bases. The CDR3 loop reads CASSIHFNQPQHF. The CDR3 coding sequence is TGTGCCAGTAGTATCCACTTCAATCAGCCCCAGCATTTT.

The rearrangement uses TRBV14 and TRBJ2-7; possibly TRBD1 for D (6 bases). Germline V CDR1 and CDR2: SGHDN, FVKESK. This CDR3 spans 13 amino acids. With 3 bases removed from V and 4 bases from J, the gap between germline ends came to 10 bases. The CDR3 bases are TGTGCCAGCAGCCATCTGGACAGTTACGAGCAGTACTTC. Protein: CASSHLDSYEQYF.

The chain carries TRBV9 and TRBJ2-2; D may be TRBD2 (5 bases). Germline CDR1 and CDR2: SGDLS and YYNGEE. The CDR3 consists of 13 residues. V was shortened by 6 bases and J by 5 bases, with 11 bases between the two germline ends. The CDR3 spells CASTPRGTGELFF. CDR3 DNA: TGTGCCAGCACCCCTAGAGGGACCGGGGAGCTGTTTTTT.

This clone occurred once. This chain joins TRBV5-1 and TRBJ2-2; possibly TRBD2 for D (5 bases). The CDR3 consists of 15 residues. V was trimmed by 2 bases and J by 0 bases, leaving 8 bases between them. Germline V gene lookup returns CDR1 SGHRS and CDR2 YFSETQ. DNA of the CDR3: TGCGCCAGCAGCTTCTCGGGAACGAACACCGGGGAGCTGTTTTTT. Its translation: CASSFSGTNTGELFF.

The chain has TRBV19 and TRBJ2-7; 9 bases match TRBD1. V dropped 4 bases and J dropped 5; count of bases not matched to a gene: 6. The V gene's germline CDR1 is LNHDA and CDR2 SQIVND (reference sequence). CDR3 size: 14 residues. The CDR3 is CASSTGTGIHEQYF. CDR3 DNA: TGTGCCAGTAGTACCGGGACAGGGATCCACGAGCAGTACTTC.

Written as DNA, the CDR3 is TGTGCCAGCAGCTCCAATCTCCTAGCGGGGGGGCGAAATGAGCAGTTCTTC. Protein product: CASSSNLLAGGRNEQFF. This chain joins TRBV11-3 and TRBJ2-1, with TRBD2 matching over 12 bases. V shed 4 bases and J 7 bases; nucleotides not matched to a gene: 11. Germline V CDR1 and CDR2: SGHNT, YENEEA. This CDR3 comprises 17 residues.

The genes are TRBV28 and TRBJ1-3, with 9 positions matching TRBD1. In germline, CDR1 is MDHEN, CDR2 SYDVKM. V lost 3 bases, J lost 2 bases, and 14 bases stayed unmatched. CDR3 length: 19 amino acids. The CDR3 bases are TGTGCCAGCAGTTTTCTTAGCTCCCCGGGACAGGGAACTGGAAACACCATATATTTT. It specifies CASSFLSSPGQGTGNTIYF.

The V and J genes are TRBV5-6 and TRBJ1-6; a possible D gene is TRBD1 (5 bases). In germline, CDR1 is SGHDT, CDR2 YYEEEE. Deletions cut 4 bases from V and 6 bases from J, with 17 bases between. The CDR3 totals 16 residues. CDR3 DNA: TGTGCCAGCAGCCCCCACCCGCGGGGCTTTAATTCACCCCTCCACTTT. Translated, it gives CASSPHPRGFNSPLHF.

The V and J genes are TRBV7-8 and TRBJ2-7, with D unresolved. Germline V gives CDR1 SGHVS, CDR2 FQNEAQ. Deletions cut 1 base from V and 4 bases from J, with 8 bases between. This CDR3 is 13 amino acids long. For the CDR3, the DNA is TGTGCCAGCAGCTTAGGTAGAGATTACGAGCAGTACTTC. It specifies CASSLGRDYEQYF.

This clone came up many times. CDR3 sequence (DNA): TGTGCCAGCAGCCCAGATCCTGGGACAGGCAAGGGTGAAGCTTTCTTT. Protein sequence: CASSPDPGTGKGEAFF. The genes are TRBV9 and TRBJ1-1, with 8 nucleotides matching TRBD1. CDR3 length: 16 amino acids. V lost 4 bases, J lost 7 bases, and 15 bases stayed unmatched. Germline loops: CDR1 SGDLS, CDR2 YYNGEE.

The V and J genes are TRBV9 and TRBJ2-1, with 11 bases fitting TRBD2. In germline, CDR1 is SGDLS, CDR2 YYNGEE. The ends lost 0 bases at V and 3 bases at J; junction bases unmatched: 2. This CDR3 region has 16 residues. CDR3 DNA sequence: TGTGCCAGCAGCGTAGGACTAGCGGGGCTCTACAATGAGCAGTTCTTC. Its protein is CASSVGLAGLYNEQFF.

The chain is built from TRBV14 and TRBJ1-1; no clear D gene. V dropped 1 base and J dropped 8 bases, with 8 bases sitting between them. The germline gives CDR1 SGHDN, CDR2 FVKESK. The CDR3 has 12 amino acids. The CDR3: CASSQATSEAFF. The DNA of the CDR3 is TGTGCCAGCAGCCAAGCAACTTCCGAAGCTTTCTTT.

CDR3 protein: CASSYGGQGARQPQHF. The CDR3 bases are TGTGCCAGCAGTTACGGTGGACAGGGGGCGCGTCAGCCCCAGCATTTT. The chain carries TRBV6-5 and TRBJ1-5; TRBD1 matches at 11 bases. Trimming at V came to 2 bases and at J to 6 bases, leaving 6 bases not matched to a gene. This CDR3 has 16 residues. Germline V gives CDR1 MNHEY, CDR2 SVGAGI.

This clone was observed a single time. The J gene is TRBJ2-3, the V gene TRBV6-5, with 7 bases identical to TRBD2. With 3 bases clipped from V and 6 bases from J, the junction kept 9 bases outside the gene matches. Looked up from germline, CDR1 is MNHEY and CDR2 is SVGAGI. The CDR3 sequence is 15 residues long. The CDR3 spells CASSYTTGGGDTQYF. The CDR3 nucleotides are TGTGCCAGCAGTTATACGACGGGGGGAGGGGATACGCAGTATTTT.

The chain recombines TRBV30 with TRBJ2-5; tentatively, D is TRBD2 (6 bases). This CDR3 region has 13 residues. Deletions cut 5 bases from V and 4 bases from J, with 14 bases between. Germline CDR1 is GTSNPN and CDR2 is SVGIG (reference sequence). The CDR3 loop reads CAWGSGVRETQYF. The CDR3 bases are TGTGCCTGGGGCTCGGGGGTGCGAGAGACCCAGTACTTC.

The J gene is TRBJ1-2, the V gene TRBV19; 11 bases fit TRBD1. The V segment lost 4 bases and the J segment 8 bases; nucleotides outside the gene matches: 6. Germline lookup yields CDR1 LNHDA and CDR2 SQIVND (reference sequence). The CDR3 has 14 amino acids. In DNA form, the CDR3 reads TGTGCCAGTAGTAAACCGGACAGGGGGCGAGGCTACACCTTC. Translating gives CASSKPDRGRGYTF.

The V and J genes are TRBV19 and TRBJ1-1; a weak D match, TRBD1 (5 bases). CDR3 length equals 13 residues. Germline V CDR1 and CDR2: LNHDA, SQIVND (reference sequence). The V gene lost 11 bases and the J gene lost 2 bases, with 15 bases spanning the gap. In DNA form, the CDR3 reads TGTGCCGGGGCCCTGACAGCTAACACTGAAGCTTTCTTT. Its protein product is CAGALTANTEAFF.

CDR3 region: CASSLTSGGLGDEQFF. CDR3 bases: TGTGCCAGCAGCTTGACTAGCGGGGGCCTGGGGGATGAGCAGTTCTTC. The genes are TRBV5-4 and TRBJ2-1, with 11 bases fitting TRBD2. This CDR3 spans 16 amino acids. Looked up from germline, CDR1 is SGHNT and CDR2 is YYREEE (reference sequence). V was clipped by 1 base and J by 8 bases; unmatched bases: 8.

The chain combines TRBV9 with TRBJ2-7; D remains ambiguous. Between the trimmed V and J ends, which lost 5 bases and 0 bases, there was a span of 6 bases. From germline, CDR1 is SGDLS and CDR2 YYNGEE. This CDR3 contains 12 residues. CDR3 sequence reads: CASSDNSYEQYF. The DNA for the CDR3 is TGTGCCAGCAGTGACAACTCCTACGAGCAGTACTTC.